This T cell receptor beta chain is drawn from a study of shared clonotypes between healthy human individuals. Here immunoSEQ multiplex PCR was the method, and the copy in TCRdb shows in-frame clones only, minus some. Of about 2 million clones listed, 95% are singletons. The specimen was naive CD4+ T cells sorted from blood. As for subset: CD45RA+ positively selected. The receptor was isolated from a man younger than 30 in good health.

CDR3 region: CSVDGGTGVGYTF. Here the CDR3 DNA reads TGCAGCGTTGATGGGGGGACAGGGGTCGGCTACACCTTC. The genes are TRBV29-1 and TRBJ1-2; 10 nucleotides agree with TRBD1. Germline V gene data show CDR1 as SQVTM and CDR2 as ANQGSEA. The CDR3 totals 13 residues. The V segment lost 3 bases and the J segment 8 bases; nucleotides outside the gene matches: 6.